These 28 T cell receptor beta chains came from one sample sequenced in a study of T cells in women clearing cervical HPV infection. Assay: immunoSEQ multiplex PCR; the TCRdb copy retains only in-frame clones and omits some. The sample has roughly 30,000 clones. Sequenced material: blood buffy coat. All receptors derive from a woman between 18 and 70 years old with a cervical HPV16 infection that either progressed to CIN3+ or cleared (not recorded which).

On this clone: The CDR3 end lies 3 residues beyond the end of the read and is filled in from the germline J gene. The J gene is TRBJ1-4, the V gene TRBV2; 7 bases are shared with TRBD1. Trimming cost V 5 bases and J 1 base; bases outside gene matches: 1. The CDR3 is 14 residues long. CDR1 and CDR2 (germline): SNHLY, FYNNEI. CDR3 DNA (partial): TGTGCCAGCAGTAGGACAGGAACTAATGAAAAA. This sequence encodes CASSRTGTNEK. The full CDR3 protein reads CASSRTGTNEKLFF. The whole variable domain, filled in from reference TRBV2 and TRBJ1-4, reads EPEVTQTPSHQVTQMGQEVILRCVPISNHLYFYWYRQILGQKVEFLVSFYNNEISEKSEIFDDQFSVERPDGSNFTLKIRSTKLEDSAMYFCASSRTGTNEKLFFGSGTQLSVL.

As concerns this clone: The read comes to an end 3 residues before the CDR3 does, leaving the germline J gene to fill in the end. The gene calls are TRBV18 and TRBJ2-4, with 8 bases identical to TRBD1. This CDR3 region has 15 residues. The germline V gene encodes CDR1 KGHSH and CDR2 LQKENI. The CDR3 loop reads CASSQFGQGNYGQYF. The covered CDR3 bases are TGTGCCAGCTCACAATTCGGACAGGGAAACTATGGT.

As to this clone: Read sequence stops 3 residues before the CDR3 end, and the germline J gene provides the missing end. The chain uses TRBV5-1 and TRBJ2-2; 8 positions match TRBD1. The CDR3 totals 14 residues. Germline V gene lookup returns CDR1 SGHRS and CDR2 YFSETQ. Partial CDR3 DNA: TGCGCCAGCAGCTCGGGACAGGTCAAGGAAAAG. Translating gives CASSSGQVKEK. The complete CDR3 reads CASSSGQVKEKLFF.

About this clone: The read halts 3 residues ahead of the CDR3 end, with the missing end drawn from the germline J gene. The V call is TRBV5-1, the J call TRBJ2-1, with 10 positions matching TRBD2. This CDR3 region has 15 residues. The junction had 4 bases not matched to a gene; V was cut back by 0 bases and J by 7 bases. Per the germline V gene, CDR1 is SGHRS and CDR2 is YFSETQ. CDR3 residues: CASSLVAGGGNEQFF. CDR3 bases read: TGCGCCAGCAGCTTGGTAGCGGGAGGAGGGAATGAG.

Worth noting for this clone: From the germline J gene comes the end of the CDR3, since the read stops 3 residues before it. The chain uses TRBV5-4 and TRBJ2-3, with 7 nucleotides matching TRBD1. CDR3 length equals 15 residues. The V gene end was trimmed by 2 bases and the J gene end by 3 bases; junction bases not matched to a gene: 6. Germline assignment: CDR1 SGHNT and CDR2 YYREEE (reference sequence). CDR3: CASSFPKQGTDTQYF. The CDR3 bases that were read are TGTGCCAGCAGCTTCCCTAAACAGGGGACAGATACG.

For this clone: Sequence at one end of the junction differs from germline and may be a read error. The read stops 3 residues short of the end of the CDR3; the missing end is completed from the germline J gene. The chain combines TRBV4-2 with TRBJ2-7; 11 positions match TRBD2. Per germline, CDR1 LGHNA and CDR2 YNFKEQ. The CDR3 contains 16 residues. CDR3 protein: CASSQFTSGSSYEQYF. The CDR3 bases that were read are TGCGCCAGCAGCCAATTCACTAGCGGGAGCTCCTACGAG.

Note on this clone: The read finishes 3 residues shy of the CDR3 end, and the germline J gene is used to complete it. The chain employs TRBV7-2 and TRBJ2-3; 8 bases match TRBD1. From germline, CDR1 is SGHTA and CDR2 FQGNSA. The CDR3 spans 15 residues. The part of the CDR3 DNA that was read is TGTGCCAGCAGCAAAAGACAGGGGCGTTCGGAGACG. This sequence encodes CASSKRQGRSET. The full CDR3 reads CASSKRQGRSETQYF.

Regarding this clone: The CDR3 end lies 3 residues beyond the end of the read and is filled in from the germline J gene. The chain combines TRBV20-1 with TRBJ1-1, with D perhaps TRBD1 (5 bases). The germline CDR1 and CDR2 sequences are DFQATT and SNEGSKA (reference sequence). V was clipped by 3 bases and J by 4 bases, with 9 bases between them. The CDR3 consists of 12 residues. Partial CDR3 DNA: TGCAGTGCTAGGCGGGGGAGCACTGAA. Protein product: CSARRGSTE. The whole CDR3 sequence reads CSARRGSTEAFF.

With regard to this clone: The CDR3 end lies 3 residues beyond the end of the read and is filled in from the germline J gene. The chain has TRBV19 and TRBJ2-1; TRBD2 matches at 7 bases. The CDR3 sequence is 15 residues long. Germline CDR1 and CDR2: LNHDA and SQIVND (reference sequence). V gave up 4 bases and J gave up 8 bases; unmatched junction bases: 11. This CDR3 reads CASSTGGGRWHEQFF. The part of the CDR3 DNA that was read is TGTGCCAGTAGTACGGGGGGAGGCAGGTGGCATGAG.

To note about this clone: The read ends 3 residues before the CDR3 terminus; that terminus is restored from the germline J gene. The chain joins TRBV6-2 or TRBV6-3 to TRBJ2-4, with 9 bases matching TRBD1. Germline lookup yields CDR1 MNHEY and CDR2 SVGEGT. This CDR3 has 13 amino acids. CDR3 DNA, as far as it was read: TGTGCCAGCAGTTCACAGGGGGCTCAGCCT. The encoded protein is CASSSQGAQP. The CDR3 as a whole reads CASSSQGAQPQYF.

A word on this clone: The read terminates 3 residues before the CDR3 end, so the remaining end is supplied by the germline J gene. The genes are TRBV29-1 and TRBJ2-7; perhaps TRBD1 as D (6 bases). The germline V gene encodes CDR1 SQVTM and CDR2 ANQGSEA. CDR3 size: 19 residues. V lost 3 bases and J lost 5, with 32 bases in between. The CDR3 protein is CSVESNRVGLSRSLDEQYF. Partial CDR3 DNA: TGCAGCGTTGAGTCCAACAGGGTTGGATTAAGTAGAAGTTTGGACGAG.

For this clone: The CDR3 end is not reached by the read, which stops 3 residues before it; the germline J gene fills it in. The chain has TRBV2 and TRBJ2-2; D is perhaps TRBD1 (5 bases). The CDR3 covers 15 residues. Germline loops: CDR1 SNHLY, CDR2 FYNNEI. CDR3 bases read: TGTGCCAGCAGTGGGATCGGCAGGGCGGATTCACCG. Protein: CASSGIGRADSP. From start to end, the CDR3 is CASSGIGRADSPLFF.

As concerns this clone: The CDR3 goes on 3 residues after the read ends, and that part is filled in from the germline J gene. This chain uses TRBV20-1 with TRBJ2-3, with 8 bases identical to TRBD2. The CDR3 has 13 amino acids. Germline CDR1 reads DFQATT; CDR2 reads SNEGSKA (reference sequence). The V segment lost 6 bases and the J segment 6 bases; nucleotides outside the gene matches: 8. CDR3 sequence: CSAPGTSRDTQYF. CDR3 bases read: TGCAGTGCACCCGGGACTAGTAGGGATACG.

As for this clone: The read ends 3 residues shy of where the CDR3 ends; the end is completed using the germline J gene. The rearrangement joins TRBV20-1 to TRBJ2-5; 7 bases are a match to TRBD1. This CDR3 spans 14 amino acids. Germline V gene lookup returns CDR1 DFQATT and CDR2 SNEGSKA (reference sequence). CDR3 DNA (partial): TGCAGTGCTAGAGGTTTTGAGGGGGCGTATACC. Translation: CSARGFEGAYT. Given in full, the CDR3 is CSARGFEGAYTQYF.

The covered CDR3 bases are TGCAGTGCACCGGAAAACCCGGGCACCGGGGAG. Translation: CSAPENPGTGE. In full, the CDR3 is CSAPENPGTGELFF. This chain joins TRBV20-1 and TRBJ2-2, with D hard to call. The CDR3 end lies 3 residues beyond the end of the read and is filled in from the germline J gene. Trimming took 6 bases from V and 4 from J, leaving 15 bases between them. CDR1 is DFQATT and CDR2 is SNEGSKA in the germline V gene (reference sequence). This CDR3 is 14 amino acids long.

Concerning this clone itself: The read ends 3 residues before the CDR3 terminus; that terminus is restored from the germline J gene. V and J are TRBV7-9 and TRBJ2-3; D not certain. This CDR3 is 13 amino acids long. The germline V gene has CDR1 SEHNR and CDR2 FQNEAQ (reference sequence). Trimming left V 5 bases short and J 1 base short, with 7 bases between. CDR3 bases read: TGTGCCAGCAGCCCCCCGGGCACAGATACG. Its protein is CASSPPGTDT. The CDR3 in its entirety is CASSPPGTDTQYF.

Points on this clone: The read terminates 3 residues before the CDR3 end, so the remaining end is supplied by the germline J gene. The V and J genes are TRBV6-2 or TRBV6-3 and TRBJ1-5; 11 nucleotides match TRBD1. Germline V lookup: CDR1 MNHEY, CDR2 SVGEGT. The CDR3 consists of 15 residues. The CDR3 sequence is CASSHPGQGANPQHF. CDR3 DNA (partial): TGTGCCAGCAGTCACCCCGGACAGGGGGCTAACCCC.

About this clone itself: The read falls 3 residues short of the CDR3 end, and the missing part is taken from the germline J gene. The rearrangement uses TRBV5-6 and TRBJ1-2; D is undetermined. Trimming cost V 3 bases and J 3 bases, with 6 bases left between them. CDR1 and CDR2 (germline): SGHDT, YYEEEE. This CDR3 contains 12 residues. The CDR3 bases that were read are TGTGCCAGCAGCTCTGACTACTATGGC. Its translation: CASSSDYYG. The full CDR3 protein is CASSSDYYGYTF.

Concerning this clone: The CDR3 end falls 3 residues outside the read, so it is completed with the germline J gene. The chain uses TRBV12-5 and TRBJ2-3; 8 bases match TRBD2. CDR3 size: 16 residues. CDR1 LGHNT and CDR2 FRNRAP come from the germline V gene. V dropped 0 bases and J dropped 5; count of bases not matched to a gene: 7. The CDR3 protein is CASGLVPAGAVDTQYF. The sequenced part of the CDR3 DNA is TGTGCTAGTGGTTTGGTACCAGCGGGGGCGGTAGATACG. Full variable domain (rest looked up from reference TRBV12-5 and TRBJ2-3): DARVTQTPRHKVTEMGQEVTMRCQPILGHNTVFWYRQTMMQGLELLAYFRNRAPLDDSGMPKDRFSAEMPDATLATLKIQPSEPRDSAVYFCASGLVPAGAVDTQYFGPGTRLTVL.

Regarding this clone: Sequencing ends 3 residues short of the CDR3 end; the germline J gene provides the rest. The chain carries TRBV19 and TRBJ1-2; TRBD1 agrees at 10 bases. V lost 5 bases, J lost 4 bases, and 4 bases stayed unmatched. CDR1 is LNHDA and CDR2 is SQIVND in the germline V gene (reference sequence). The CDR3 contains 14 residues. This chain's CDR3 is CASSPTGGLYGYTF. The sequenced part of the CDR3 DNA is TGTGCCAGTAGTCCGACAGGGGGCCTCTATGGC.

About this clone: The CDR3 end lies 3 residues beyond the end of the read and is filled in from the germline J gene. The rearrangement links TRBV19 to TRBJ2-3; D possibly corresponds to TRBD2 (5 bases). Germline V gene sequence: CDR1 LNHDA, CDR2 SQIVND (reference sequence). The CDR3 length is 15 residues. V dropped 6 bases and J dropped 6 bases, with 19 bases sitting between them. CDR3 residues: CASSRRYSEADTQYF. The covered CDR3 bases are TGTGCCAGTAGCCGTAGATATAGCGAGGCCGATACG.

Comments on this clone: The read ends 3 residues shy of where the CDR3 ends; the end is completed using the germline J gene. The chain carries TRBV18 and TRBJ2-2; possibly TRBD2 for D (6 bases). The CDR3 totals 16 residues. V was shortened by 3 bases and J by 3 bases, with 14 bases between the two germline ends. Germline loops: CDR1 KGHSH, CDR2 LQKENI. This chain's CDR3 is CASSPEGPSHTGELFF. CDR3 DNA (partial): TGTGCCAGCTCACCGGAGGGCCCCTCACACACCGGGGAG.

With respect to this clone: Read data end 3 residues before the CDR3 end; the end is taken from the germline J gene. This chain joins TRBV6-2 or TRBV6-3 and TRBJ1-1, with D unclear. Deletions cut 2 bases from V and 1 base from J, with 14 bases between. The CDR3 is 16 residues long. Germline V gene sequence: CDR1 MNHEY, CDR2 SVGEGT. The sequenced part of the CDR3 DNA is TGTGCCAGCAGTTACACCCGACATTCAGCGAACACTGAA. It yields the protein CASSYTRHSANTE. The full CDR3 sequence reads CASSYTRHSANTEAFF.

Notes on this clone: A read error may produce the germline difference seen at one junction end. The read terminates 3 residues ahead of where the CDR3 ends, so the germline J gene completes it. The identical CDR3 is also encoded by other nucleotide sequences in the sample. The genes are TRBV30 and TRBJ1-3; no clear D gene. The germline V gene encodes CDR1 GTSNPN and CDR2 SVGIG (reference sequence). The CDR3 has 15 amino acids. The sequenced part of the CDR3 DNA is TGTGCCTGGAGTGTAAAGGGCAGCTCTGGAAACACA. The encoded protein is CAWSVKGSSGNT. The full CDR3 protein is CAWSVKGSSGNTIYF.

As regards this clone: The CDR3 goes on 3 residues after the read ends, and that part is filled in from the germline J gene. The rearrangement uses TRBV10-1 and TRBJ2-2, with 7 bases fitting TRBD1. Germline CDR1 reads WNHNN; CDR2 reads SYGVQD (reference sequence). The CDR3 covers 16 residues. J was trimmed by 5 bases and V by 0 bases; bases with no gene match: 6. CDR3 region: CASSESKGAGTGELFF. Incomplete CDR3 DNA: TGCGCCAGCAGTGAGTCGAAGGGGGCAGGAACCGGGGAG.

Notes on this clone: The observed sequence ends 3 residues before the CDR3 terminus, with the missing tail filled in from the germline J gene. The V gene is TRBV7-3, the J gene TRBJ2-3, with TRBD2 matching over 10 bases. The CDR3 totals 15 residues. Trimming took 3 bases from V and 4 from J; bases not matched to a gene: 4. Germline CDR1 is SGHTA and CDR2 is FQGTGA. CDR3: CASSLRLAGADTQYF. The covered CDR3 bases are TGTGCCAGCAGCTTGCGCCTAGCGGGAGCAGATACG.

For this clone: Read sequence stops 3 residues before the CDR3 end, and the germline J gene provides the missing end. The V gene is TRBV20-1, the J gene TRBJ2-3; 8 bases are shared with TRBD1. Unmatched junction bases numbered 12, after V lost 5 bases and J lost 5 bases. From germline, CDR1 is DFQATT and CDR2 SNEGSKA (reference sequence). The CDR3 runs 15 residues. The sequenced part of the CDR3 DNA is TGCAGTGCTCATCGTACGGGACAGGTGATAGATACG. Protein sequence: CSAHRTGQVIDT. The whole CDR3 protein is CSAHRTGQVIDTQYF.

As to this clone: Read data end 3 residues before the CDR3 end; the end is taken from the germline J gene. V usage is TRBV19 and J usage is TRBJ2-1; the match to TRBD2 covers 7 bases. CDR1 is LNHDA and CDR2 is SQIVND in the germline V gene (reference sequence). The CDR3 loop spans 15 amino acids. Unmatched junction bases numbered 8, after V lost 5 bases and J lost 4 bases. CDR3 region: CASSPMTSTYNEQFF. The CDR3 DNA, read in part, is TGTGCCAGTAGTCCGATGACTAGCACGTACAATGAG.